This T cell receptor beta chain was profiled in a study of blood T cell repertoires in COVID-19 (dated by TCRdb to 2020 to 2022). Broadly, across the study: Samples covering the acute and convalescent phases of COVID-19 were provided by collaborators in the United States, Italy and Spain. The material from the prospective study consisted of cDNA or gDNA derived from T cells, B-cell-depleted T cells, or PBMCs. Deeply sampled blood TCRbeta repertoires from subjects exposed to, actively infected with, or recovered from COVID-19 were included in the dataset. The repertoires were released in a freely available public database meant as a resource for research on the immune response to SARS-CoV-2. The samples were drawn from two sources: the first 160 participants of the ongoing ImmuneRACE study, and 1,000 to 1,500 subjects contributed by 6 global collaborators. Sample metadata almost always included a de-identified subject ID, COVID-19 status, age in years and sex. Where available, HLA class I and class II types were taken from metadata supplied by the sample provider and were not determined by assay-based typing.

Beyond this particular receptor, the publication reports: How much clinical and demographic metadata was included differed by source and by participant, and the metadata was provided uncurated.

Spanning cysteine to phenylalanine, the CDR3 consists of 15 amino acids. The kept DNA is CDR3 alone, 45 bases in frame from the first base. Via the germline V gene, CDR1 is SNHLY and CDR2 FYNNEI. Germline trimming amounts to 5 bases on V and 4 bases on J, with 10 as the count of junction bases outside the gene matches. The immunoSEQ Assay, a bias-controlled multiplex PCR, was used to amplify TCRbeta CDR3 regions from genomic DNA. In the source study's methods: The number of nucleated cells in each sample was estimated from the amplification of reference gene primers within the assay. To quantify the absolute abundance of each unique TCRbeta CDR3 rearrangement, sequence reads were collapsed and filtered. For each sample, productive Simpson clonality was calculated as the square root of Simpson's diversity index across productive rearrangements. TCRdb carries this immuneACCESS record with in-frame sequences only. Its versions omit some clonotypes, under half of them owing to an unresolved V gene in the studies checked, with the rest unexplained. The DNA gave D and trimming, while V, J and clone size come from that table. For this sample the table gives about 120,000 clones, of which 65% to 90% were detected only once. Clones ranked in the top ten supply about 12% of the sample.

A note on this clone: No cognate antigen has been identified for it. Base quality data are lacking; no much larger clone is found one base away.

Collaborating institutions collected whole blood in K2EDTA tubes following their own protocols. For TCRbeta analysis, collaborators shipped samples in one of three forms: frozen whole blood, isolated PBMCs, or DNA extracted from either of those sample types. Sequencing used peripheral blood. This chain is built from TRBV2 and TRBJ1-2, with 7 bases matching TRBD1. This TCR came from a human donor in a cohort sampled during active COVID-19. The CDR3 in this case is CASSSDRATPYGYTF. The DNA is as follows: TGTGCCAGCAGTAGCGACAGGGCGACTCCCTATGGCTACACCTTC.